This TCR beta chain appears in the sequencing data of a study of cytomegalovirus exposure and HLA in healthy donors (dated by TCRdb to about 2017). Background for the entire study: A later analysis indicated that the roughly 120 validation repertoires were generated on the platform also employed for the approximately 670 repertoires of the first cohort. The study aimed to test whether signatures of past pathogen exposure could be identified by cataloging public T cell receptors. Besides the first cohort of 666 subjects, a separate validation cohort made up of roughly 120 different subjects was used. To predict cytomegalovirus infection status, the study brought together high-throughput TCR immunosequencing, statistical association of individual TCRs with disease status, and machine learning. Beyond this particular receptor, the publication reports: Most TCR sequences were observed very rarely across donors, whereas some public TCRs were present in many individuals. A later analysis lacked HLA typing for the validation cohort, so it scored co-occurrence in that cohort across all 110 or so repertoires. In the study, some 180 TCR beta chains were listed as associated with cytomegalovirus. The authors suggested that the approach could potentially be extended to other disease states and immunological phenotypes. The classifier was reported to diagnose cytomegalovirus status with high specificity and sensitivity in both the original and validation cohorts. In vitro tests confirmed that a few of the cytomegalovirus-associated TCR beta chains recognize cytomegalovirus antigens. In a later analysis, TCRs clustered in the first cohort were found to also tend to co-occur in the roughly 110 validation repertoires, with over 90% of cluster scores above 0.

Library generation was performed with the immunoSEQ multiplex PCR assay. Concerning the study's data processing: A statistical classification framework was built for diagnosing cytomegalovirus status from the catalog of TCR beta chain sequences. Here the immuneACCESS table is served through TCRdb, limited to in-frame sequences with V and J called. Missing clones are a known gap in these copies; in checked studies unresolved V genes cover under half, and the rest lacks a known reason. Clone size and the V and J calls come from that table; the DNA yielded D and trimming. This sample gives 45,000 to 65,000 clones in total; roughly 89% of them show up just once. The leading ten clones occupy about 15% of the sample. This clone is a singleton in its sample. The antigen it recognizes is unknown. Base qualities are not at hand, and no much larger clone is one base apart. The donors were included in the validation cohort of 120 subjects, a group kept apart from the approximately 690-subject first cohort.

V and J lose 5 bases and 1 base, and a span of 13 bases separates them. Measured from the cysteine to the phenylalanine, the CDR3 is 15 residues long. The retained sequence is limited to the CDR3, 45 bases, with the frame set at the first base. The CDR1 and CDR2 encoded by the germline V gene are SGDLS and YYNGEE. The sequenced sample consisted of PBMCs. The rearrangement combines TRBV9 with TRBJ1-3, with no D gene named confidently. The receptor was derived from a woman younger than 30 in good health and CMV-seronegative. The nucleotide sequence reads TGTGCCAGCAGAGAGGGCGACTTTTCTGGAAACACCATATATTTT. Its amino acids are CASREGDFSGNTIYF.